The 8 T cell receptor beta chains given below trace back to one sample, sequenced in a study of blood T cell repertoires in COVID-19. Assay: immunoSEQ multiplex PCR; the TCRdb copy retains only in-frame clones and omits some. The sample contains a few hundred thousand clones, 86% of which appear only once. The sequencing input was peripheral blood. These receptor sequences come from an elderly man with acute or convalescent COVID-19.

This clone appeared a single time. This chain links TRBV6-5 with TRBJ1-1, with 7 bases identical to TRBD1. The CDR3 consists of 15 residues. With V trimmed by 0 bases and J by 4 bases, 5 bases remained unmatched. From germline, CDR1 is MNHEY and CDR2 SVGAGI. The CDR3 protein is CASSYSDRVSTEAFF. CDR3 DNA: TGTGCCAGCAGTTACTCCGACAGGGTCTCCACTGAAGCTTTCTTT.

The gene calls are TRBV6-1 and TRBJ1-6; D gene unclear. Germline V lookup: CDR1 MNHNS, CDR2 SASEGT. V was trimmed by 3 bases and J by 0 bases, leaving 9 bases between them. This CDR3 spans 16 amino acids. In DNA form, the CDR3 reads TGTGCCAGCAGTGATCAGGAACGCTCCTATAATTCACCCCTCCACTTT. Residues: CASSDQERSYNSPLHF.

CDR3 nucleotides: TGCGCCAGCAGCCAACCGGACAGGAGCAATCAGCCCCAGCATTTT. This encodes CASSQPDRSNQPQHF. The chain links TRBV4-1 to TRBJ1-5; 7 nucleotides match TRBD1. J was trimmed by 1 base and V by 2 bases; bases with no gene match: 2. The CDR3 consists of 15 residues. CDR1 is MGHRA, CDR2 YSYEKL, per germline.

Only a few counts were recorded for this clone. This chain uses TRBV5-6 with TRBJ1-2, with TRBD1 matching over 10 bases. The CDR3 loop spans 15 amino acids. V trimming: 5 bases; J trimming: 8 bases; junction bases outside the gene matches: 12. The V gene's germline CDR1 is SGHDT and CDR2 YYEEEE. CDR3 in amino acids: CASRSRGQGLEGYTF. The CDR3 DNA sequence: TGTGCCAGCAGATCCCGGGGACAGGGGTTAGAAGGCTACACCTTC.

The V and J genes are TRBV2 and TRBJ1-2, with D perhaps TRBD1 (6 bases). Germline V gene sequence: CDR1 SNHLY, CDR2 FYNNEI. The CDR3 runs to 14 residues. V lost 7 bases and J lost 5, with 17 bases in between. The CDR3 nucleotides are TGTGCCAGCATCTACCGGCGGCAGGGGTATGGCTACACCTTC. Protein sequence: CASIYRRQGYGYTF.

The count of this clone is one. The CDR3 loop is CASSLHTDTNTEAFF. The CDR3 nucleotides are TGTGCCAGCAGCCTACATACAGATACGAACACTGAAGCTTTCTTT. J is TRBJ1-1 and V is TRBV3-1 (or the pseudogene TRBV3-2), with no clear D. V lost 4 bases and J 1 base, leaving 13 bases between the germline ends. The CDR3 is made up of 15 amino acids. Germline loops: CDR1 LGHDT, CDR2 YNNKEL (reference sequence).

The table lists this clone with a count of one. This chain links TRBV7-9 with TRBJ1-1; D is unclear. The CDR3 loop spans 11 amino acids. Germline V gives CDR1 SEHNR, CDR2 FQNEAQ (reference sequence). Trimming shortened V by 9 bases and J by 1 base, and 6 bases separated the two germline ends. The CDR3 loop is CASSQNTEAFF. As DNA, the CDR3 is TGTGCCAGTTCACAGAACACTGAAGCTTTCTTT. Variable domain in full (rest from reference TRBV7-9 and TRBJ1-1): DTGVSQNPRHKITKRGQNVTFRCDPISEHNRLYWYRQTLGQGPEFLTYFQNEAQLEKSRLLSDRFSAERPKGSFSTLEIQRTEQGDSAMYLCASSQNTEAFFGQGTRLTVV.

The chain links TRBV5-1 to TRBJ1-1, with D unresolved. Germline assignment: CDR1 SGHRS and CDR2 YFSETQ. This CDR3 contains 17 residues. V was trimmed by 1 base and J by 0 bases, leaving 16 bases between them. In DNA, the CDR3 is TGCGCCAGCAGCTTGAGAATCCAGGATGAATTGAACACTGAAGCTTTCTTT. Amino acid sequence: CASSLRIQDELNTEAFF.